This TCR beta chain is from a study of blood T cell repertoires in COVID-19 (dated by TCRdb to 2020 to 2022). Study-wide context: Samples from collaborators originated in the United States, Italy and Spain and spanned both the acute and convalescent phases of COVID-19. The repertoires were made available in a free public database intended to serve as a resource for research on the immune response to SARS-CoV-2. The samples were drawn from the first 160 participants of the ongoing ImmuneRACE study and from some 1,300 subjects provided by 6 global collaborators. HLA class I and class II types, where available, came from metadata supplied by the sample provider rather than from assay-based typing. Sample metadata almost always included a de-identified subject ID, COVID-19 status, age in years and sex. The prospective study material was composed of cDNA or gDNA derived from T cells, B-cell-depleted T cells, or PBMCs. Deeply sampled blood TCRbeta repertoires from subjects exposed to, actively infected with, or recovered from COVID-19 were included in the dataset.

Participants in the prospective study were enrolled through a virtual design, were aged roughly 18 to 90 years, and lived in approximately 25 United States geographic areas. In the prospective study, participants were assigned to cohorts based on the clinical history participants reported in a screening survey and a study questionnaire. ImmuneRACE Cohort 3 recovered participants were defined by two consecutive negative NP/OP PCR tests, healthcare professional clearance, or symptom resolution. In the prospective study, whole blood, serum and a nasopharyngeal or oropharyngeal swab were collected from each participant by mobile phlebotomists. Over a roughly 2-month period, participants in the prospective study had the option of providing additional blood draws and questionnaires. Blood samples from the prospective study were shipped frozen or at room temperature prior to DNA extraction. TCRbeta CDR3 regions were amplified from genomic DNA by means of the immunoSEQ Assay, a bias-controlled multiplex PCR. Processing in the source paper ran as follows. The number of nucleated cells in each sample was estimated from the amplification of reference gene primers within the assay. To quantify the absolute abundance of each unique TCRbeta CDR3 rearrangement, sequence reads were collapsed and filtered. For each sample, productive Simpson clonality was calculated as the square root of Simpson's diversity index across productive rearrangements. Sourced from immuneACCESS, this table was stored by TCRdb with only in-frame sequences that have V and J called. A share of the clones is absent; for the studies checked, an unresolved V gene accounts for under half, and the remainder has no known explanation. The D gene and trimming were derived from the DNA, and the V and J assignments and clone size from that table. Across this sample there are a few hundred thousand clones, with roughly nine tenths seen only once. The ten top clones hold roughly 0.99% of the sample.

The CDR3 goes from the cysteine to the phenylalanine over 12 residues. This entry keeps only the CDR3 DNA: 36 bases, framed from base 1. Between the V and J ends, shortened by 2 bases and 4 bases respectively, the junction contains 2 bases. In the case of this clone: Its antigen remains unidentified. Base-call qualities are not available, and no considerably larger clone is one nucleotide away.

General findings and caveats noted by the study authors: How much clinical and demographic metadata was included differed by source and by participant, and the metadata was provided uncurated.

Here the chain combines TRBV12-3 or TRBV12-4 and TRBJ1-4, with no reliable assignment of the D segment. This clonotype originated in a man in his late teens or twenties who had recovered from COVID-19. What was sequenced was PBMCs or T cells enriched from blood (not recorded which). CDR3 reads: CASSLRNEKLFF. The nucleotides are TGTGCCAGCAGTTTACGTAATGAAAAACTGTTTTTT.